This T cell receptor (beta chain) was captured by sequencing in a study of blood T cell repertoires in COVID-19. Clones were sequenced by immunoSEQ multiplex PCR, and TCRdb holds only the in-frame ones, with some missing. The sample yields around 100,000 clones, approximately 81% seen once. This sequence originates from a man in his forties with acute or convalescent COVID-19. Sequenced material: peripheral blood.

The CDR3 here is CASSWTGTGNTIYF. The CDR3 nucleotides read TGTGCCAGCAGTTGGACAGGGACTGGAAACACCATATATTTT. The genes are TRBV28 and TRBJ1-3; 8 nucleotides align to TRBD1. Germline CDR1 and CDR2: MDHEN and SYDVKM. The CDR3 spans 14 residues. The ends lost 4 bases at V and 2 bases at J; junction bases unmatched: 1.